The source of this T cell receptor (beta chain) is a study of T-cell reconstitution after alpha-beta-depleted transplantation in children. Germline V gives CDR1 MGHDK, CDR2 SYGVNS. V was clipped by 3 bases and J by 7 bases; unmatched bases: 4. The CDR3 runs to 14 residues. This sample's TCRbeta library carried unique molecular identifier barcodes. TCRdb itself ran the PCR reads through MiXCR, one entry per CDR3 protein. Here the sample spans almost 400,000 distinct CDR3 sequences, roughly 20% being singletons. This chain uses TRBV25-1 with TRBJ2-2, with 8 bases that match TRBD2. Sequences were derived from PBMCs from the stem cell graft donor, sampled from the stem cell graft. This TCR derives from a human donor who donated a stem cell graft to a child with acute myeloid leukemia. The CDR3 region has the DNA TGTGCCAGCAGTGACGGGGGGGACCTCGGGGAGCTGTTTTTT. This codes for CASSDGGDLGELFF.